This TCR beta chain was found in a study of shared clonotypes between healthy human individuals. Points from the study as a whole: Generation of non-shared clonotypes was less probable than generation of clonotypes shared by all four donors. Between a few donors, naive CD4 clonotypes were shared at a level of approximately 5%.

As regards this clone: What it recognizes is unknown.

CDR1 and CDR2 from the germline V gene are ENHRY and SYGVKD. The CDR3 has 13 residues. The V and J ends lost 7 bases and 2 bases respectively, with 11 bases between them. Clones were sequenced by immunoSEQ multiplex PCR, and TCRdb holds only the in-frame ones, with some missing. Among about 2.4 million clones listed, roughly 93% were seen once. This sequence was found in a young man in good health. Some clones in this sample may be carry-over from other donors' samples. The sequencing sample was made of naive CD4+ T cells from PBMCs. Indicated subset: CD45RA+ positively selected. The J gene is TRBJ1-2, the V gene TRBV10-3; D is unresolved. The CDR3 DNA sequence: TGTGCCATCACTCCGGACCAAAACTATGGCTACACCTTC. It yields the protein CAITPDQNYGYTF.